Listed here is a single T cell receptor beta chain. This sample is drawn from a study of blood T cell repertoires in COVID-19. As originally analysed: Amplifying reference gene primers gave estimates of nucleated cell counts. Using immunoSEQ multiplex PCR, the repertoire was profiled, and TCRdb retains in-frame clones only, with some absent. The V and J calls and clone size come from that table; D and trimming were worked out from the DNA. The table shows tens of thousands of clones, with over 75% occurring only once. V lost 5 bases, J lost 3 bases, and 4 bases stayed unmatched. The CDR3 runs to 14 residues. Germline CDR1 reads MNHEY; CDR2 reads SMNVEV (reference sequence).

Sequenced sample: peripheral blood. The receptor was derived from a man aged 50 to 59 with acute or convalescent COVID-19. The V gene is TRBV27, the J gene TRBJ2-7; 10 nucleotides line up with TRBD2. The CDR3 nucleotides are TGTGCCAGCAGTGTGGCTAGCGGGAGCTACGAGCAGTACTTC. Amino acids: CASSVASGSYEQYF.